The clone carrying this TCR beta chain was seen many times. The antigen is unknown. V was pared by 6 bases and J by 3 bases, with 7 bases of the junction left unmatched. Germline loops: CDR1 MNHEY, CDR2 SVGAGI. The CDR3 is 15 amino acids. These data come from a study of early T cells in non-severe SARS-CoV-2 infection. Study-wide context: Bulk RNA taken from unsorted whole blood was sequenced, leaving chains unpaired.

Researchers attached unique molecular identifiers to individual cDNA molecules. From the 5' RACE reads, TCRdb called clonotypes with MiXCR, one entry per CDR3 protein. The table has 40,000 to 50,000 distinct CDR3 sequences, roughly 5.7% seen once. Overall study findings and caveats: Clonotype matching in VDJdb favored anti-spike CD8 responses and did not capture private and CD4 specificities.

The chain links TRBV6-5 to TRBJ2-2, with TRBD2 matching over 7 bases. The receptor was derived from an adult who was a healthcare worker with PCR-confirmed SARS-CoV-2 infection or an uninfected control (not recorded which). The specimen comprised whole blood, sampled at baseline. The CDR3 region is CASSDGGRDTGELFF. CDR3 bases: TGTGCCAGCAGCGACGGAGGGAGGGACACCGGGGAGCTGTTTTTT.